This entry is about one T cell receptor (beta chain). The antigen is unknown. V dropped 0 bases and J dropped 0 bases, with 6 bases sitting between them. The CDR3 runs to 15 residues. The germline V gene has CDR1 KGHSY and CDR2 FQNENV. The sample originates from a study of T cell responses to AZD1222 COVID-19 vaccine. About the study: Pooling of second doses given at about 4 or about 12 weeks was done. Study-wide results and limits: Possibly, clonal diversity was underestimated; donors were largely white British and included more females. It was only after the peak T cell response that any repertoires were sampled. Regions 160-218 and 743-854 held dominance among vaccine-associated CD4 TCRs, which spanned spike.

Clones were sequenced by immunoSEQ multiplex PCR, and TCRdb holds only the in-frame ones, with some missing. The profile covers 180,000 or so clones, with about 93% appearing a single time and about 0.6% taken by the ten largest. The sample here was peripheral blood, taken on day 0 of AZD1222 vaccination. The clonotype originates from an adult in good health. V is TRBV16 and J is TRBJ1-3; D unresolved. This CDR3 is CASSQSSVSGNTIYF. The DNA for the CDR3 is TGTGCCAGCAGCCAATCCTCCGTCTCTGGAAACACCATATATTTT.